This T cell receptor beta chain was obtained from a study of human T cells and chemical hapten exposure. Noted time point: patch test 2, 6 weeks after DPC sensitization. Treatment reported: therapeutic diphenylcyclopropenone sensitization with weekly scalp DPC. Per germline, CDR1 SGHTA and CDR2 FQGNSA. The CDR3 totals 19 residues. The ends were cut back, 0 bases at V and 3 bases at J, with 23 bases in the middle. This clonotype was observed at least ten times. TCRdb called the RACE reads again in MiXCR, with one record for every CDR3 protein. This table has 84,000 or so distinct CDR3 sequences, roughly a tenth appearing once.

The receptor's source is a woman in her 30s with alopecia areata. Some clones in this sample may be carry-over from other donors' samples. The sequencing here drew on whole blood, taken in connection with sensitization to the hapten diphenylcyclopropenone (DPC). V is TRBV7-2 and J is TRBJ1-1; possibly TRBD1 for D (6 bases). The CDR3, as DNA: TGTGCCAGCAGCTTAGCGCCGGGACATTATTGGGCGGGGGACACTGAAGCTTTCTTT. Translating gives CASSLAPGHYWAGDTEAFF.